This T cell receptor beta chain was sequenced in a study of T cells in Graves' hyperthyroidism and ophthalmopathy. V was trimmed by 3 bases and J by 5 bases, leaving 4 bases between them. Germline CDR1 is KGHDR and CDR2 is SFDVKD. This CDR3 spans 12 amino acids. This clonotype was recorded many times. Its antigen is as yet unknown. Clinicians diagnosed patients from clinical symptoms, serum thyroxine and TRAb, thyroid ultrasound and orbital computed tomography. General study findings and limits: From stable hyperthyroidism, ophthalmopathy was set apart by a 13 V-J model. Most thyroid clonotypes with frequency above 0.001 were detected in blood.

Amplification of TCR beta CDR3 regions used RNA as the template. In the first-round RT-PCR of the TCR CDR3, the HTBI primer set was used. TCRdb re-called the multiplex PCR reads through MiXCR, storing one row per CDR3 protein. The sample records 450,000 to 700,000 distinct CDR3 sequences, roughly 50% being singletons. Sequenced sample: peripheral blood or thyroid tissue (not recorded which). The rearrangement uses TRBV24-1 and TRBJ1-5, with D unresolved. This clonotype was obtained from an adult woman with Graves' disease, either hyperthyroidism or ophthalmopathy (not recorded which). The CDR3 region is CATSDGHQPQHF. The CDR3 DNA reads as TGTGCCACCAGTGATGGACATCAGCCCCAGCATTTT.